The rows below give T cell receptor beta chains drawn from one sample of a study of breast tumors, draining lymph nodes, adjacent tissues. TCRdb called the multiplex PCR reads again in MiXCR, with one record for every CDR3 protein. The sample yields about 230,000 distinct CDR3 sequences, 32% seen once. The sample taken for sequencing was axillary lymph node tissue. These receptor sequences come from a female donor with breast cancer. Some clones in this sample may be carry-over from other donors' samples. Each CDR3 is given with its conserved first and last residue. Fields, in order: CDR3 length, V gene, CDR3 protein.

18,TRBV5-6,CASSLPGQGARGYNEQFF
15,TRBV5-6,CASTPDREGGSPLHF
12,TRBV7-8,CASSWDRQSQHF
14,TRBV19,CASTGTGFGKTQYF
15,TRBV20-1,CSARGEAGGSDTQYF
16,TRBV5-1,CASSLRAGVLQETQYF
17,TRBV7-9,CASSGTGTGSGANVLTF
13,TRBV30,CAWSRGSSTEAFF
15,TRBV6-5,CASSHGGIANYSYTF
14,TRBV9,CASSPRSNTGELFF
11,TRBV20-1,CSARQSVEQFF
15,TRBV2,CASSEGQGVQETQYF
13,TRBV20-1,CSAERDRSNEQFF
16,TRBV19,CASSASGLASAYEQYF
15,TRBV20-1,CSARSKGLGQETQYF